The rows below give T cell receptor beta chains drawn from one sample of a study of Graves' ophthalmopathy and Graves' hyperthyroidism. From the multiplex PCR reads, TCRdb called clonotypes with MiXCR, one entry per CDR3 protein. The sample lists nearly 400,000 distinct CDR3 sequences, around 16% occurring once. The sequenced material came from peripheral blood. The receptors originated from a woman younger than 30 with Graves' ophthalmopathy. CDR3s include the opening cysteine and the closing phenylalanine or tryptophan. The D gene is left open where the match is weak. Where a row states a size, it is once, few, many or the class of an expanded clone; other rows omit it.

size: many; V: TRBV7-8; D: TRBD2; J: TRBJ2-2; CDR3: CASSSQTSGNGELFF; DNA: TGTGCCAGCAGCTCCCAGACTAGCGGGAACGGGGAGCTGTTTTTT
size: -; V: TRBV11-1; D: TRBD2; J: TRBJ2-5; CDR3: CASSLGRTSGSEGQETQYF; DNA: TGTGCCAGCAGCTTAGGACGGACTAGCGGGAGTGAGGGGCAAGAGACCCAGTACTTC
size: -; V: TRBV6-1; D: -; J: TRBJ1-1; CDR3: CASRGSLGTEAFF; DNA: TGTGCCAGCAGGGGGAGTCTAGGCACTGAAGCTTTCTTT
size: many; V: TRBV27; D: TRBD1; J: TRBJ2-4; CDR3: CASSLGQPSLNIQYF; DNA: TGTGCCAGCAGCCTGGGACAGCCATCATTGAACATTCAGTACTTC
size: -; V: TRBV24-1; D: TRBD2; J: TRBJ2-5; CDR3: CATSDPRTSGRETQYF; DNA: TGTGCCACCAGTGATCCACGGACTAGCGGGAGGGAGACCCAGTACTTC
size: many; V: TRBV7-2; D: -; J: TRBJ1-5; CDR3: CASSLYIGEGQPQHF; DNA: TGTGCCAGCAGCTTATACATCGGGGAAGGTCAGCCCCAGCATTTT
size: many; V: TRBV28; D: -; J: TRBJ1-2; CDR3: CASSSNLGAVGYTF; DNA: TGTGCCAGCAGTTCAAACTTGGGAGCGGTCGGCTACACCTTC
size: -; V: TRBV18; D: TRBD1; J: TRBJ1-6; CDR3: CASSPGTGVSTLHF; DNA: TGTGCCAGCTCTCCGGGGACAGGTGTGTCAACCCTCCACTTT
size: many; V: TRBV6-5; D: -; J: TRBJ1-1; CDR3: CASSYSRSPGNTEAFF; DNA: TGTGCCAGCAGTTACTCGAGGTCCCCTGGGAACACTGAAGCTTTCTTT
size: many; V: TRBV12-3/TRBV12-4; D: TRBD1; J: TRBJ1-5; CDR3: CASSPDRDNQPQHF; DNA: TGTGCCAGCAGCCCAGACAGGGACAATCAGCCCCAGCATTTT
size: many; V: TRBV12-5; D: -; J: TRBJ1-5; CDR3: CASGLAPPRGARGNQPQHF; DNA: TGTGCTAGTGGTTTGGCCCCCCCTCGGGGGGCGCGCGGCAATCAGCCCCAGCATTTT
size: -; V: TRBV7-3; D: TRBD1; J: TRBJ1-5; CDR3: CASSLTLTGTGGGQPQHF; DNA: TGTGCCAGCAGCTTAACATTAACCGGGACAGGGGGTGGTCAGCCCCAGCATTTT
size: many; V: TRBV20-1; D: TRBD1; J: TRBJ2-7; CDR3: CSARDGTGSSYEQYF; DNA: TGCAGTGCTAGAGATGGGACAGGGAGCTCCTACGAGCAGTACTTC
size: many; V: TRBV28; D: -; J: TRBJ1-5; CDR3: CASSLGGILNQPQHF; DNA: TGTGCCAGCAGTTTAGGTGGGATCCTCAATCAGCCCCAGCATTTT
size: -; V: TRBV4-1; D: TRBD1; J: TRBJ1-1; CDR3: CASSETGGHSRPEAFF; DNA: TGCGCCAGCAGCGAGACAGGGGGCCACTCGCGCCCTGAAGCTTTCTTT
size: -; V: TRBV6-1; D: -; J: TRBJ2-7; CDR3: CASSESAGGTYEQYF; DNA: TGTGCCAGCAGTGAATCGGCAGGGGGGACCTACGAGCAGTACTTC
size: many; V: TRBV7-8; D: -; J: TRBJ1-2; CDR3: CASSSLTQIRVDYGYTF; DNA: TGTGCCAGCAGCTCGCTAACGCAAATCAGGGTTGACTATGGCTACACCTTC
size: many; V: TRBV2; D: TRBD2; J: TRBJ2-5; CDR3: CASSVGGLAGGETQYF; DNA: TGTGCCAGCAGTGTTGGGGGACTAGCGGGAGGCGAGACCCAGTACTTC
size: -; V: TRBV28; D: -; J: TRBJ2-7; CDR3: CASSSGAGTPLEAYEQYF; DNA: TGTGCCAGCAGTTCCGGGGCTGGGACACCTCTTGAGGCCTACGAGCAGTACTTC
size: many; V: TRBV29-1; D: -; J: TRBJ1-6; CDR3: CSVSWPYRYSYNSPLHF; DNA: TGCAGCGTTTCCTGGCCTTACCGGTACTCCTATAATTCACCCCTCCACTTT
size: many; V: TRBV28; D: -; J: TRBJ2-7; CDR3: CASSTRVYEQYF; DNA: TGTGCCAGCAGCACCAGGGTCTACGAGCAGTACTTC
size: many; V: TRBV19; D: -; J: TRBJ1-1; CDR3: CASFGEHSTNTEAFF; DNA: TGTGCCAGTTTTGGCGAGCATTCTACGAACACTGAAGCTTTCTTT
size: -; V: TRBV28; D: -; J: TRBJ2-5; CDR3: CASSLRDGLQETQYF; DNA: TGTGCCAGCAGTTTAAGGGACGGCCTCCAAGAGACCCAGTACTTC
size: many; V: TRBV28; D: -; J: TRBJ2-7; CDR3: CAILNRVTYEQYF; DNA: TGTGCCATCTTAAACAGGGTCACCTACGAGCAGTACTTC
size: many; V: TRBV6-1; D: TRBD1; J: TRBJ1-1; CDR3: CASSDGTGYNTEAFF; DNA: TGTGCCAGCAGTGACGGGACAGGGTATAACACTGAAGCTTTCTTT
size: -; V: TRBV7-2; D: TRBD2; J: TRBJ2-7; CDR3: CASSLMGLPSYEQYF; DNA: TGTGCCAGCAGTTTGATGGGACTACCCTCCTACGAGCAGTACTTC
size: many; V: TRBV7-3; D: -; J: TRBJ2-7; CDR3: CASSPTGFHEQYF; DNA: TGTGCCAGCAGCCCGACAGGTTTCCACGAGCAGTACTTC
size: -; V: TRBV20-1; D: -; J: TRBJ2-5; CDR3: CSARDLLGGETQYF; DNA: TGCAGTGCTAGAGACCTACTAGGAGGGGAGACCCAGTACTTC
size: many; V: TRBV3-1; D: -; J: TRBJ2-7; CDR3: CASSQALFRAREGYEQYF; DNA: TGTGCCAGCAGCCAAGCCTTATTCAGGGCCCGGGAAGGATACGAGCAGTACTTC
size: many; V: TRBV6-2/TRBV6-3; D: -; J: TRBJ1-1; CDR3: CASRPVNTEAFF; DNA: TGTGCCAGCAGGCCAGTGAACACTGAAGCTTTCTTT
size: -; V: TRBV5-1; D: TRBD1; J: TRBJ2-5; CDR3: CASGAEGQVLETQYF; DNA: TGCGCCAGCGGAGCAGAGGGACAGGTCCTCGAGACCCAGTACTTC
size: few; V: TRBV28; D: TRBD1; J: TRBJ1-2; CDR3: CASSGIGTGYGYTF; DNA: TGTGCCAGCAGTGGCATAGGGACAGGCTATGGCTACACCTTC
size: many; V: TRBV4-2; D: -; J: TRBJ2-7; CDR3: CASSQGTGEVNEQYF; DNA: TGTGCCAGCAGCCAGGGAACAGGGGAGGTCAACGAGCAGTACTTC
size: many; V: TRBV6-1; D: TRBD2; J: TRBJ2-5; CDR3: CASRGSGRPRRETQYF; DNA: TGTGCCAGCAGGGGTAGCGGGAGGCCGCGGAGAGAGACCCAGTACTTC
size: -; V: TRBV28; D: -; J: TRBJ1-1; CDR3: CASSLEMEAFF; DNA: TGTGCCAGCAGTTTAGAAATGGAAGCTTTCTTT
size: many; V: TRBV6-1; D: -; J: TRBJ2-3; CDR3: CASSEVATDTQYF; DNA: TGTGCCAGCAGTGAGGTGGCCACAGATACGCAGTATTTT
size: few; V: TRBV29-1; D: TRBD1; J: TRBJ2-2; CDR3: CSVGHTGAPNTGELFF; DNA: TGCAGCGTCGGTCACACAGGGGCCCCGAACACCGGGGAGCTGTTTTTT
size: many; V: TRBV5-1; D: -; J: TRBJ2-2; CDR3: CASSRTRGLQGLAGELFF; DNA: TGCGCCAGCAGCCGCACGCGGGGATTACAGGGGCTGGCCGGGGAGCTGTTTTTT
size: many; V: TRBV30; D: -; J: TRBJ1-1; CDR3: CAWSVQSEAFF; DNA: TGTGCCTGGAGTGTTCAATCGGAAGCTTTCTTT
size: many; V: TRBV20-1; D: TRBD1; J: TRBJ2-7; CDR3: CSASLGTGTYEQYF; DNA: TGCAGTGCTAGCCTCGGGACAGGGACCTACGAGCAGTACTTC
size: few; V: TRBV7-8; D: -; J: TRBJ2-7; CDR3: CASSPGTYSEQYF; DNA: TGTGCCAGCAGCCCAGGGACATACTCCGAGCAGTACTTC
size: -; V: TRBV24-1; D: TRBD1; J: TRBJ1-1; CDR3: CATSDADRGRDTEAFF; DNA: TGTGCCACCAGTGACGCTGACAGGGGGCGCGACACTGAAGCTTTCTTT
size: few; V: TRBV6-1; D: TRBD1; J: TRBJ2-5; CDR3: CASSDPGQGIETQYF; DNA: TGTGCCAGCAGTGACCCGGGACAGGGCATCGAGACCCAGTACTTC
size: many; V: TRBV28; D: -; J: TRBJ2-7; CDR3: CASTQTGGRSYEQYF; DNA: TGTGCCAGCACTCAAACGGGCGGCAGGTCCTACGAGCAGTACTTC
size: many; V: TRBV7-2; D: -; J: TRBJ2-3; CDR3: CASTPDVTTDTQYF; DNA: TGTGCCAGCACCCCGGACGTTACCACAGATACGCAGTATTTT
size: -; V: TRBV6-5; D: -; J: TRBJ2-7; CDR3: CASRYRVRGEQYF; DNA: TGTGCCAGCAGATACAGGGTTCGAGGCGAGCAGTACTTC
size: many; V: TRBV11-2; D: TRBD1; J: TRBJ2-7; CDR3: CASSLTGGQVFSYEQYF; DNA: TGTGCCAGCAGCTTAACAGGGGGACAGGTCTTCTCCTACGAGCAGTACTTC
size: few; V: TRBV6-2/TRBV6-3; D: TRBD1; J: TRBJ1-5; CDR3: CASSDGQALFQPQHF; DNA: TGTGCCAGCAGTGACGGACAGGCCCTATTCCAGCCCCAGCATTTT
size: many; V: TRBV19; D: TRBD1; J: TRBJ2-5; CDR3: CASTGTGWETQYF; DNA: TGTGCCAGTACCGGGACAGGGTGGGAGACCCAGTACTTC
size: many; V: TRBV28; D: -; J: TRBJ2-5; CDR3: CASSTGSGETQYF; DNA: TGTGCCAGCAGTACCGGTTCAGGGGAGACCCAGTACTTC
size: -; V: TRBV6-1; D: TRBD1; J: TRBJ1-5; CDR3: CASSEMDRGQISNQPQHF; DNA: TGTGCCAGCAGTGAAATGGACAGGGGACAAATTAGCAATCAGCCCCAGCATTTT
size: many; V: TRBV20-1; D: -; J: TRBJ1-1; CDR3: CSAREYKGGTMNTEAFF; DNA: TGCAGTGCTAGAGAGTATAAAGGGGGGACAATGAACACTGAAGCTTTCTTT
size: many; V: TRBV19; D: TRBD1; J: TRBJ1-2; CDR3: CASRPRTGINYGYTF; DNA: TGTGCCAGCCGCCCCAGGACAGGGATTAACTATGGCTACACCTTC